This TCR beta chain was found in a study of blood T cell repertoires in COVID-19. The authors' processing: Reference gene primer amplification gave estimated nucleated cell counts. Assay used: immunoSEQ multiplex PCR; TCRdb lists only in-frame clones, some missing. The DNA gave D and trimming, while V, J and clone size come from that table. The sample has about 400,000 clones; 70% to 90% are singletons. After removal of 4 bases from V and 6 bases from J, the junction contained 3 bases not matched to a gene. Per the germline V gene, CDR1 is SGHKS and CDR2 is YYEKEE (reference sequence). This CDR3 is built from 13 residues.

This rearrangement joins TRBV5-5 to TRBJ2-2; 7 positions match TRBD2. The sequence came from a man in his forties with acute or convalescent COVID-19. Sequencing used peripheral blood. The CDR3 loop reads CASSLSGPGELFF. The CDR3 DNA is TGTGCCAGCAGCCTTAGCGGGCCCGGGGAGCTGTTTTTT.